This T cell receptor (beta chain) was retrieved from a study of blood T cell repertoires in COVID-19. Trimming took off 0 bases at V and 7 bases at J, with 20 bases between the two ends. Germline V gene lookup returns CDR1 SGHRS and CDR2 YFSETQ. The CDR3 extends over 16 amino acids. Measured with immunoSEQ multiplex PCR; TCRdb has only the in-frame clones, and not every one. The table lists about 300,000 clones, roughly nine tenths of them singletons. The genes are TRBV5-1 and TRBJ2-7, with D possibly TRBD2 on 6 matching bases. Sequenced: PBMCs or T cells enriched from blood (not recorded which). The sequence came from a woman aged 50 to 60 who had been exposed to COVID-19. The CDR3 protein is CASSLVLTRLYGEQYF. CDR3 in DNA: TGCGCCAGCAGCTTGGTTCTGACTAGACTTTACGGGGAGCAGTACTTC.